The 10 T cell receptor beta chains below were found in one sample sequenced in a study of beta chain features in type 1 diabetes. The whole isolated RNA underwent reverse transcription, so sequencing captured expressed TCRB transcripts. Using immunoSEQ multiplex PCR, the repertoire was profiled, and TCRdb retains in-frame clones only, with some absent. Of 300,000 to 400,000 clones listed, approximately 11% are singletons. Sequencing was done on a sample of naive CD4+ T cells from blood. Receptors originate from a woman in her thirties in good health.

A few counts support this clone. Other DNA sequences in this specimen translate into the identical CDR3. The chain couples TRBV5-1 to TRBJ2-7, with a weak D call TRBD1 (6 bases). CDR1 is SGHRS, CDR2 YFSETQ, per germline. The CDR3 loop spans 13 amino acids. V was clipped by 0 bases and J by 3 bases, with 7 bases between them. CDR3 sequence: CASSLDRVYEQYF. The DNA for the CDR3 is TGCGCCAGCAGCTTGGACAGGGTCTACGAGCAGTACTTC.

In this sample, this clone turned up a few times. CDR3 in DNA: TGTGCCAGCAGTGACCAAACCAGGGGGGCCGAGTACTTC. This sequence encodes CASSDQTRGAEYF. The chain combines TRBV25-1 with TRBJ2-7, with D possibly being TRBD1 (7 bases). From germline, CDR1 is MGHDK and CDR2 SYGVNS. The ends were cut back, 3 bases at V and 11 bases at J, with 17 bases in the middle. The CDR3 consists of 13 residues.

V is TRBV27 and J is TRBJ1-1; the D gene is possibly TRBD1 (6 bases). The CDR3 runs to 15 residues. Trimming removed 4 bases from V and 3 bases from J, with 15 bases in between. Germline V gives CDR1 MNHEY, CDR2 SMNVEV (reference sequence). Here the CDR3 DNA reads TGTGCCAGCAGTTGGGGGGGCTTAAGGGACACTGAAGCTTTCTTT. Translated, it gives CASSWGGLRDTEAFF.

This chain links TRBV5-6 with TRBJ2-7, with D tentatively TRBD1 (6 bases). Trimming pared 7 bases from V and 3 bases from J, leaving 17 bases between. The germline V gene encodes CDR1 SGHDT and CDR2 YYEEEE. This CDR3 has 14 amino acids. The CDR3 sequence is CASARGRGNYEQYF. CDR3 sequence (DNA): TGTGCCAGCGCCAGAGGCAGGGGAAACTACGAGCAGTACTTC.

The chain uses TRBV30 and TRBJ2-1; weak D call: TRBD2 (5 bases). There are 19 residues in the CDR3. Germline-derived CDR1 and CDR2 are GTSNPN and SVGIG (reference sequence). The V end was cut by 1 base, the J end by 0 bases, with 22 bases between. CDR3 coding DNA: TGTGCCTGGAGTGGGTTTCGCGCGGGCGGTTACGACTCCTACAATGAGCAGTTCTTC. Translated: CAWSGFRAGGYDSYNEQFF.

The chain is built from TRBV19 and TRBJ1-1; D unresolved. Looked up from germline, CDR1 is LNHDA and CDR2 is SQIVND (reference sequence). The V gene lost 10 bases and the J gene lost 0 bases, with 12 bases spanning the gap. The CDR3 runs 13 residues. This chain's CDR3 is CATFSGMNTEAFF. The CDR3 DNA is TGTGCCACCTTTAGCGGGATGAACACTGAAGCTTTCTTT.

This chain links TRBV28 with TRBJ2-5, with 7 bases matching TRBD2. Germline CDR1 and CDR2: MDHEN and SYDVKM. J gave up 5 bases and V 6 bases, and 6 bases lay outside the gene matches. This CDR3 region has 13 residues. CDR3 coding DNA: TGTGCCAGCAGCCGCGGGGGATGGGAGACCCAGTACTTC. It encodes CASSRGGWETQYF.

This clone turned up a few times. The V gene is TRBV9, the J gene TRBJ2-3; 8 bases align to TRBD2. The CDR3 loop spans 16 amino acids. Germline assignment: CDR1 SGDLS and CDR2 YYNGEE. After removal of 3 bases from V and 4 bases from J, the junction contained 10 bases not matched to a gene. The CDR3 DNA follows: TGTGCCAGCAGCGCGTTTAGCGGGGCGGCCCCAGATACGCAGTATTTT. Its translation is CASSAFSGAAPDTQYF.

The chain recombines TRBV7-9 with TRBJ2-2; 10 bases align to TRBD2. The length of the CDR3 is 18 residues. Trimming at V came to 8 bases and at J to 1 base, leaving 13 bases not matched to a gene. Germline V gives CDR1 SEHNR, CDR2 FQNEAQ (reference sequence). The CDR3 bases are TGTGCCAGCGAAGCAGGACTAGCGGAGTTCAGGAACACCGGGGAGCTGTTTTTT. As protein: CASEAGLAEFRNTGELFF.

V and J are TRBV7-2 and TRBJ2-7, with 7 bases that match TRBD1. The CDR3 totals 14 residues. Trimming took 3 bases from V and 5 from J; bases not matched to a gene: 7. The germline CDR1 and CDR2 sequences are SGHTA and FQGNSA. CDR3 nucleotide sequence: TGTGCCAGCAGCTTTTCGACAGGGATAGACGAGCAGTACTTC. Translating gives CASSFSTGIDEQYF.